This entry concerns a single T cell receptor (beta chain). The data are from a study of PD-L1 blockade in urothelial cancer. Background on the study: Every 3 weeks, patients received intravenous atezolizumab 1,200 mg, beginning 2014.

Using immunoSEQ multiplex PCR, the repertoire was profiled, and TCRdb retains in-frame clones only, with some absent. The sample lists 70,000 or so clones, 80% to 85% occurring once. This TCR was recovered from a man between 65 and 80 years old with urothelial cancer. The specimen was PBMCs, collected around atezolizumab (anti-PD-L1) treatment.

The CDR3 spells CASSKGLNNEQFF. DNA of the CDR3: TGCGCCAGCAGCAAGGGACTAAACAATGAGCAGTTCTTC. The chain has TRBV5-1 and TRBJ2-1; TRBD2 agrees at 7 bases. V lost 4 bases to trimming and J lost 5 bases; unmatched junction nucleotides: 3. CDR3 length equals 13 residues. CDR1 is SGHRS and CDR2 is YFSETQ in the germline V gene.